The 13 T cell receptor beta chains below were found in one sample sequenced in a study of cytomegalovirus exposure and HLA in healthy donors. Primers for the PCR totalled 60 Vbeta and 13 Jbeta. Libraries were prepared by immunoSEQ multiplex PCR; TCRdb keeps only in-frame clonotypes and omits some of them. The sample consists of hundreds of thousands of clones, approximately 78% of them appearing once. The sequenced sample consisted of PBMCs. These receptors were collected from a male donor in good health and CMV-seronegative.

CDR3 sequence (DNA): TGTGCCAGTAGTATTCCGGGTCTAAGGAATGAGCAGTTCTTC. Translating gives CASSIPGLRNEQFF. The rearrangement joins TRBV19 to TRBJ2-1; D unclear. This CDR3 is 14 amino acids long. The germline CDR1 and CDR2 sequences are LNHDA and SQIVND (reference sequence). V was pared by 3 bases and J by 7 bases, with 13 bases between.

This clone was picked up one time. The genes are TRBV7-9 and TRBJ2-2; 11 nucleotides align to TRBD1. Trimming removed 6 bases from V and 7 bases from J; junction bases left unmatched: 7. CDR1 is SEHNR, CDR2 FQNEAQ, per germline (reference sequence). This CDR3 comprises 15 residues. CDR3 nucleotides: TGTGCCAGCAGTCAAGGGACAGGGGGTCGCGGGGAGCTGTTTTTT. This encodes CASSQGTGGRGELFF. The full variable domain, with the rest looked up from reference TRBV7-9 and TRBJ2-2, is DTGVSQNPRHKITKRGQNVTFRCDPISEHNRLYWYRQTLGQGPEFLTYFQNEAQLEKSRLLSDRFSAERPKGSFSTLEIQRTEQGDSAMYLCASSQGTGGRGELFFGEGSRLTVL.

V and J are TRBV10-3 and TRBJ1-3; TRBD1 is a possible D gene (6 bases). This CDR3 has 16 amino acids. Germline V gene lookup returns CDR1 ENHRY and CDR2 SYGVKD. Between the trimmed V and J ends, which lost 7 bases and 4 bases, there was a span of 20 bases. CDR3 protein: CAINGQHGTMGNTIYF. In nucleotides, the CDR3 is TGTGCCATCAACGGCCAACACGGGACAATGGGAAACACCATATATTTT.

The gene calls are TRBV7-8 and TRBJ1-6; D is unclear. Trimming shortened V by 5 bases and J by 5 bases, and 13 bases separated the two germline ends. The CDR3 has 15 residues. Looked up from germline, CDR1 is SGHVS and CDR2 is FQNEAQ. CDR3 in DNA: TGTGCCAGCAGCCGAAACCCAGTAAATAATTCACCCCTCCACTTT. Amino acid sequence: CASSRNPVNNSPLHF.

The CDR3, as DNA: TGTGCCAGCTCCACTAGCGTTAGCACAGATACGCAGTATTTT. Its protein is CASSTSVSTDTQYF. The chain is built from TRBV7-3 and TRBJ2-3, with TRBD2 matching over 7 bases. The CDR3 has 14 residues. Unmatched junction bases numbered 5, after V lost 8 bases and J lost 0 bases. Germline CDR1 is SGHTA and CDR2 is FQGTGA.

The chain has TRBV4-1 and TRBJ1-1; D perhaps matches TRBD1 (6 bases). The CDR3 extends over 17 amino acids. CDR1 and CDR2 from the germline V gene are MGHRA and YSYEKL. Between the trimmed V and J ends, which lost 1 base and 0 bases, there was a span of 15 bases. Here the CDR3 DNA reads TGCGCCAGCAGCCAAGCTCTAGGGGGAGGGGTGAACACTGAAGCTTTCTTT. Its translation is CASSQALGGGVNTEAFF.

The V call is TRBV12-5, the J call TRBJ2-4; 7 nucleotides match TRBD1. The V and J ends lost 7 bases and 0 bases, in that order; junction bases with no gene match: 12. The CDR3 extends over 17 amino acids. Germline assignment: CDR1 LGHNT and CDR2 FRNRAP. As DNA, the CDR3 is TGTGCTAGTGTCTTCGGCCCGGGACAGCTAGCCAAAAACATTCAGTACTTC. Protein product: CASVFGPGQLAKNIQYF.

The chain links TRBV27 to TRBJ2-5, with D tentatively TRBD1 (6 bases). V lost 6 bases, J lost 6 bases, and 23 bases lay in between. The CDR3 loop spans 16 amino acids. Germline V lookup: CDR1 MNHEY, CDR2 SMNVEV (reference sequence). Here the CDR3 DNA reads TGTGCCAGCAGCTCAACAATTAACGCAGGGGTAAAGACCCAGTACTTC. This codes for CASSSTINAGVKTQYF.

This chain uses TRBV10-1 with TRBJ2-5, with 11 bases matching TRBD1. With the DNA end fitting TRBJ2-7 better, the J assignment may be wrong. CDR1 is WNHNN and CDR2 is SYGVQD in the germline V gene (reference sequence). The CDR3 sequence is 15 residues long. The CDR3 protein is CASSEGQGASYEQYF. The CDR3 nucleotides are TGCGCCAGCAGTGAAGGACAGGGGGCCTCCTACGAGCAGTACTTC.

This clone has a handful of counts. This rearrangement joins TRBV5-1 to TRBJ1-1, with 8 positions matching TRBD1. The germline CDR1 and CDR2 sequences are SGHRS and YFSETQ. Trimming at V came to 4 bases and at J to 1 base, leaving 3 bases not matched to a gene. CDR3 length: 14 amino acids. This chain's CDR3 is CASSEGTGNTEAFF. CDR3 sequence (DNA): TGCGCCAGCAGCGAAGGGACAGGGAACACTGAAGCTTTCTTT.

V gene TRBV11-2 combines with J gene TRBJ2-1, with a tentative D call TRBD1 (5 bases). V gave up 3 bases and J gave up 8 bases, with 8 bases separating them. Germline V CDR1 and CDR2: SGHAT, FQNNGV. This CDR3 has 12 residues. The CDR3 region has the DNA TGTGCCAGCAGCTTCGGACACGATGAGCAGTTCTTC. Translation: CASSFGHDEQFF.

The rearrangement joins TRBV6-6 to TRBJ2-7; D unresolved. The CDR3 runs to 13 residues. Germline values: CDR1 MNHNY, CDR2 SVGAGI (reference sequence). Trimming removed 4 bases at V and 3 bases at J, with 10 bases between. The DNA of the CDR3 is TGTGCCAGCAGTTTCCAGGTGGACTACGAGCAGTACTTC. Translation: CASSFQVDYEQYF.

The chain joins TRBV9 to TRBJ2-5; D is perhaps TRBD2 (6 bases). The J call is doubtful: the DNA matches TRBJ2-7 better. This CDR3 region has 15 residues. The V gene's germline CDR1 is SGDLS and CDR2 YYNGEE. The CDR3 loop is CASSVEVAEVYEQYF. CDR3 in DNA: TGTGCCAGCAGCGTAGAGGTAGCGGAAGTCTACGAGCAGTACTTC.